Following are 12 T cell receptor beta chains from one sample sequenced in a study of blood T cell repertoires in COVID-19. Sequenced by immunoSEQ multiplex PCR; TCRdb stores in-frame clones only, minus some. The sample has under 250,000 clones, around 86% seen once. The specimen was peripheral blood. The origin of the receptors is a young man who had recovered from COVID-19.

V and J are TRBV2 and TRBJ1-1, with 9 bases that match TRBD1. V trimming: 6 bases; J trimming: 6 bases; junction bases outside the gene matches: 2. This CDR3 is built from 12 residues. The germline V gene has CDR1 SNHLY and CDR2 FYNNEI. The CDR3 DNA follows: TGTGCCAGCAGAGGGACAGGGCCTGAAGCTTTCTTT. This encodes CASRGTGPEAFF.

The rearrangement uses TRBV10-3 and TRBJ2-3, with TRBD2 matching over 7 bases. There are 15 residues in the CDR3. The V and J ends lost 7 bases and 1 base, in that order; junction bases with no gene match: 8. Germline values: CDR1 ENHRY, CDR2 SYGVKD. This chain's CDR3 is CAITPGGRGTDTQYF. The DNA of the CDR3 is TGTGCCATCACCCCCGGGGGGAGGGGCACAGATACGCAGTATTTT.

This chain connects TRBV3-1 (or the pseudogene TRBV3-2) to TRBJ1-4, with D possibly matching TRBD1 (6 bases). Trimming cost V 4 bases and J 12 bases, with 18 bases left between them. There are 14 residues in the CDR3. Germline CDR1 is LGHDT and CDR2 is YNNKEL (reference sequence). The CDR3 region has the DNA TGTGCCAGCAGCCGTCCGGCACAGGGTGAGGAACTGTTTTTT. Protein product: CASSRPAQGEELFF.

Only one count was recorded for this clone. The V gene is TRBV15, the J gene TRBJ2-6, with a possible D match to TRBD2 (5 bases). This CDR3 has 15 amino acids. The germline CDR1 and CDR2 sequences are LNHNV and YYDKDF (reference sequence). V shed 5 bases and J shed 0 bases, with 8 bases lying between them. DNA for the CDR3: TGTGCCACCAGCGCGGGTGTCTCTGGGGCCAACGTCCTGACTTTC. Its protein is CATSAGVSGANVLTF.

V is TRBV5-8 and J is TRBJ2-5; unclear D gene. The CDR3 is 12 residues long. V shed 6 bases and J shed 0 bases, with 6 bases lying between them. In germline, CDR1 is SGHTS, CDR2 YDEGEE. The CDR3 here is CASTQYQETQYF. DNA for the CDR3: TGTGCCAGCACTCAGTACCAAGAGACCCAGTACTTC.

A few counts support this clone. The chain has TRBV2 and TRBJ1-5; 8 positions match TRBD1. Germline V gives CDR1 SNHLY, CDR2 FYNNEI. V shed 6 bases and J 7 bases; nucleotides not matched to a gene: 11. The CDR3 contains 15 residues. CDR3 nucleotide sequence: TGTGCCAGCAGCCGACAGGGGATCGGTAGCCAGCCCCAGCATTTT. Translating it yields CASSRQGIGSQPQHF.

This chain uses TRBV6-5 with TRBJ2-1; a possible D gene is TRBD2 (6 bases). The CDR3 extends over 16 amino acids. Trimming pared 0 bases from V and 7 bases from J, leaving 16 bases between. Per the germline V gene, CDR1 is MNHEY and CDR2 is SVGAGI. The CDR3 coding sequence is TGTGCCAGCAGTTACTCGAGTGGAGGGCTAGCTAATGAGCAGTTCTTC. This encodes CASSYSSGGLANEQFF.

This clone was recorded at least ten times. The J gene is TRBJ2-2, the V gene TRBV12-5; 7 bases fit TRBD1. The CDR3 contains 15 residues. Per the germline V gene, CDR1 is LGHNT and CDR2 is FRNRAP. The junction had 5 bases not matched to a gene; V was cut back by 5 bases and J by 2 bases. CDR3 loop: CASGPGQRNTGELFF. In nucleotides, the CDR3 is TGTGCTAGTGGTCCGGGACAGAGAAACACCGGGGAGCTGTTTTTT.

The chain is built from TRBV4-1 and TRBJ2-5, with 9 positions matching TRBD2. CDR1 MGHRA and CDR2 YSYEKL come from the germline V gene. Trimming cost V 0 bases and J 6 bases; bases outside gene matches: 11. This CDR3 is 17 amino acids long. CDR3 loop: CASSQDPSGGPRKTQYF. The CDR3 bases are TGCGCCAGCAGCCAAGATCCAAGCGGGGGGCCACGGAAGACCCAGTACTTC.

CDR3 nucleotides: TGTGCCAGCAGCCCAGAGGGGCGGGGGACAGATACGCAGTATTTT. Translation: CASSPEGRGTDTQYF. The chain carries TRBV13 and TRBJ2-3; 7 bases fit TRBD2. The CDR3 totals 15 residues. Germline V gives CDR1 PRHDT, CDR2 FYEKMQ (reference sequence). V gave up 5 bases and J gave up 3 bases; unmatched junction bases: 8. The whole variable domain, filled in from reference TRBV13 and TRBJ2-3, reads AAGVIQSPRHLIKEKRETATLKCYPIPRHDTVYWYQQGPGQDPQFLISFYEKMQSDKGSIPDRFSAQQFSDYHSELNMSSLELGDSALYFCASSPEGRGTDTQYFGPGTRLTVL.

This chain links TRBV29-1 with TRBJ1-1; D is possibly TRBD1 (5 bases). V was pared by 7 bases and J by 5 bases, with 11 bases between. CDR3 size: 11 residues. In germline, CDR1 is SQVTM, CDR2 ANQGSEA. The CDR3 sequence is CSATRQTEAFF. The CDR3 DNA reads TGCAGCGCTACCAGACAGACTGAAGCTTTCTTT.

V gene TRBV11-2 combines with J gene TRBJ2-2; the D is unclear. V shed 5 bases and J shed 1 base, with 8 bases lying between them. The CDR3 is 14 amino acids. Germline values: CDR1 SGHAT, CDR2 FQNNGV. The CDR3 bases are TGTGCCAGCAGCACCAACAAGAACACCGGGGAGCTGTTTTTT. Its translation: CASSTNKNTGELFF.